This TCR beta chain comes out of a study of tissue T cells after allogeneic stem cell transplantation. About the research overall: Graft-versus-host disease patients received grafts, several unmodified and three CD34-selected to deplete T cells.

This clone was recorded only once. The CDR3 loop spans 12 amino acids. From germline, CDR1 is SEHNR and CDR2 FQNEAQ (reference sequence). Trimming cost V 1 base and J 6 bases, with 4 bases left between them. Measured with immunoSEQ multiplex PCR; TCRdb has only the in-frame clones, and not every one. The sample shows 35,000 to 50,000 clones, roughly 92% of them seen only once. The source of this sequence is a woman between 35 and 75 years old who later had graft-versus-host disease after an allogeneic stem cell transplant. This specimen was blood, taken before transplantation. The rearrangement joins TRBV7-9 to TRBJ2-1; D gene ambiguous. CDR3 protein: CASSLDSNEQFF. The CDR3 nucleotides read TGTGCCAGCAGCTTAGACAGCAATGAGCAGTTCTTC.